Following are 5 T cell receptor beta chains from one sample sequenced in a study of monozygotic twins with inflammatory bowel disease. Reprocessing the 5' RACE reads, TCRdb reports a single entry for every CDR3 protein and omits DNA. This sample's table reports about 330,000 distinct CDR3 sequences. What was sequenced was blood. Receptors originate from a human donor with ulcerative colitis or Crohn's disease, or a healthy co-twin of an affected twin (not recorded which).

The gene calls are TRBV5-1 and TRBJ1-1. The CDR3 runs 14 residues. Germline assignment: CDR1 SGHRS and CDR2 YFSETQ. This CDR3 reads CASSYASSGAEAFF.

The V call is TRBV4-1, the J call TRBJ1-2. Per germline, CDR1 MGHRA and CDR2 YSYEKL. The CDR3 covers 14 residues. The CDR3 region is CASSQVGANYGYTF.

The V and J genes are TRBV12-3 or TRBV12-4 and TRBJ2-1; with no DNA, the TCRdb D assignment of TRBD2 cannot be verified. This CDR3 is built from 14 residues. The CDR3 spells CASRGGGAYNEQFF.

This chain connects TRBV12-3 or TRBV12-4 to TRBJ2-2; TCRdb reports TRBD2, a call that lacks DNA to check it against. This CDR3 spans 15 amino acids. CDR3 amino acids: CASSPRSGGTGELFF.

The V and J genes are TRBV4-3 and TRBJ1-2; without DNA, the TCRdb call of TRBD1 cannot be checked. CDR1 and CDR2 (germline): LGHNA, YSLEER. The CDR3 runs to 14 residues. The CDR3 sequence: CASSQEQGSYGYTF.